This T cell receptor (beta chain) was sequenced in a study of blood T cell repertoires in COVID-19. Study background: The origin of the acute and convalescent COVID-19 samples was the United States, Italy and Spain.

CDR3 length: 13 amino acids. Germline CDR1 reads SGHNT; CDR2 reads YYREEE (reference sequence). V shed 2 bases, J shed 7 bases, and the junction held 3 bases outside the gene matches. In the original analysis: Amplification of reference gene primers provided the estimated nucleated cell counts. Using immunoSEQ multiplex PCR, the repertoire was profiled, and TCRdb retains in-frame clones only, with some absent. For V, J and clone size, that table is used; D and trimming come from the DNA. The sample yields about 200,000 clones, around 82% seen once. The J gene is TRBJ2-1, the V gene TRBV5-4; 7 nucleotides agree with TRBD2. The TCR was taken from a woman in her 70s with acute or convalescent COVID-19. Sequencing was done on a sample of peripheral blood. DNA for the CDR3: TGTGCCAGCAGCTTTAGCGGGCGGAATGAGCAGTTCTTC. Protein product: CASSFSGRNEQFF.